The 18 T cell receptor beta chains below were found in one sample sequenced in a study of blood T cell repertoires in COVID-19. Sequencing used immunoSEQ multiplex PCR; TCRdb keeps in-frame clones, though not all of them. Of approximately 180,000 clones listed, about 85% are singletons. The sequenced sample consisted of peripheral blood. These receptors were obtained from a person aged 70 to 79 with COVID-19, enrolled during active disease.

The V gene is TRBV28, the J gene TRBJ1-2; TRBD1 matches 10 bases. The CDR3 extends over 14 amino acids. V shed 5 bases, J shed 8 bases, and the junction held 8 bases outside the gene matches. Germline V gene sequence: CDR1 MDHEN, CDR2 SYDVKM. Here the CDR3 DNA reads TGTGCCAGCAGTGTCCCGGGACAGGGGTGGGGCTACACCTTC. It encodes CASSVPGQGWGYTF.

The chain links TRBV18 to TRBJ1-2; D gene unclear. V was pared by 5 bases and J by 0 bases, with 4 bases between. Germline CDR1 KGHSH, CDR2 LQKENI. This CDR3 region has 12 residues. CDR3 sequence: CASSGANYGYTF. The CDR3 DNA sequence: TGTGCCAGCTCAGGAGCTAACTATGGCTACACCTTC. Looking up the rest from reference TRBV18 and TRBJ1-2 gives the full variable domain: NAGVMQNPRHLVRRRGQEARLRCSPMKGHSHVYWYRQLPEEGLKFMVYLQKENIIDESGMPKERFSAEFPKEGPSILRIQQVVRGDSAAYFCASSGANYGYTFGSGTRLTVV.

The rearrangement uses TRBV2 and TRBJ2-7, with TRBD2 matching over 8 bases. The CDR3 is 16 amino acids. The trim removed 6 bases at V and 6 bases at J, leaving 16 bases unmatched. CDR1 is SNHLY, CDR2 FYNNEI, per germline. The CDR3 here is CASRSPGRGAQFEQYF. The CDR3 nucleotides are TGTGCCAGCAGGTCTCCTGGGCGGGGGGCGCAGTTCGAGCAGTACTTC.

V gene TRBV18 combines with J gene TRBJ1-2; D not certain. Deletions cut 0 bases from V and 8 bases from J, with 7 bases between. In germline, CDR1 is KGHSH, CDR2 LQKENI. The CDR3 has 12 amino acids. CDR3 loop: CASSPPRGGYTF. In DNA form, the CDR3 reads TGTGCCAGCTCACCACCGAGAGGAGGCTACACCTTC.

The chain links TRBV2 to TRBJ2-2, with 8 bases aligning to TRBD2. Trimming cost V 6 bases and J 3 bases; bases outside gene matches: 3. Germline V gives CDR1 SNHLY, CDR2 FYNNEI. The CDR3 has 14 residues. This CDR3 reads CASRISGDTGELFF. As DNA, the CDR3 is TGTGCCAGCAGGATTAGCGGGGACACCGGGGAGCTGTTTTTT.

The J gene is TRBJ1-6, the V gene TRBV7-8, with no clear D. Trimming cost V 2 bases and J 5 bases, with 19 bases left between them. Germline CDR1 and CDR2: SGHVS and FQNEAQ. CDR3 length: 18 amino acids. The CDR3 spells CASSLFVAVGADNSPLHF. The CDR3 DNA reads as TGTGCCAGCAGCTTATTCGTCGCGGTTGGCGCCGATAATTCACCCCTCCACTTT. Drawing the rest from reference TRBV7-8 and TRBJ1-6, the complete variable domain is GAGVSQSPRYKVAKRGQDVALRCDPISGHVSLFWYQQALGQGPEFLTYFQNEAQLDKSGLPSDRFFAERPEGSVSTLKIQRTQQEDSAVYLCASSLFVAVGADNSPLHFGNGTRLTVT.

DNA of the CDR3: TGTGCCAGCAGCCCCCGGGCGGGGCGGGGGGGCCTACAGGAGACCCAGTACTTC. It specifies CASSPRAGRGGLQETQYF. The V and J genes are TRBV7-2 and TRBJ2-5; TRBD2 matches 9 bases. CDR3 length: 18 residues. Trimming took 5 bases from V and 5 from J; bases not matched to a gene: 18. CDR1 and CDR2 from the germline V gene are SGHTA and FQGNSA.

The CDR3 protein is CASGAWEKLFF. The CDR3 DNA reads as TGTGCCAGTGGGGCTTGGGAAAAACTGTTTTTT. The chain couples TRBV19 to TRBJ1-4; tentative D call: TRBD1 (5 bases). Germline lookup yields CDR1 LNHDA and CDR2 SQIVND (reference sequence). V was clipped by 8 bases and J by 8 bases, with 9 bases between them. The CDR3 loop spans 11 amino acids.

The V call is TRBV11-3, the J call TRBJ2-5, with 11 bases identical to TRBD2. The CDR3 spans 15 residues. Germline V gene sequence: CDR1 SGHNT, CDR2 YENEEA. Trimming took 5 bases from V and 5 from J; bases not matched to a gene: 7. The CDR3 DNA is TGTGCCAGCAGCCTGGAGGGACTAGCGGAGGAGACCCAGTACTTC. Amino acid sequence: CASSLEGLAEETQYF.

The V call is TRBV7-2, the J call TRBJ2-7, with TRBD2 matching over 9 bases. There are 16 residues in the CDR3. Germline V gives CDR1 SGHTA, CDR2 FQGNSA. J was trimmed by 3 bases and V by 0 bases; bases with no gene match: 6. CDR3 loop: CASSLASGSGSYEQYF. CDR3 nucleotide sequence: TGTGCCAGCAGCTTAGCGTCGGGTAGCGGGAGCTACGAGCAGTACTTC.

The CDR3 loop reads CASSLRERGYTDTQYF. In DNA, the CDR3 is TGTGCCAGCAGCCTTCGGGAGCGGGGGTACACAGATACGCAGTATTTT. This sequence joins TRBV3-1 (or the pseudogene TRBV3-2) and TRBJ2-3; 8 nucleotides agree with TRBD2. The CDR3 sequence is 16 residues long. Losses at the gene ends were 4 bases for V and 2 bases for J; bases not matched to a gene: 8. Germline loops: CDR1 LGHDT, CDR2 YNNKEL (reference sequence).

This chain uses TRBV28 with TRBJ1-5; 9 nucleotides align to TRBD1. Per the germline V gene, CDR1 is MDHEN and CDR2 is SYDVKM. The CDR3 is 16 amino acids. With V trimmed by 6 bases and J by 7 bases, 13 bases remained unmatched. The CDR3 protein is CASSRPGQGSGQPQHF. CDR3 DNA: TGTGCCAGCAGCAGACCCGGACAGGGGTCCGGGCAGCCCCAGCATTTT.

The rearrangement joins TRBV4-3 to TRBJ1-3; TRBD1 might be the D (6 bases). Germline lookup yields CDR1 LGHNA and CDR2 YSLEER. The CDR3 length is 17 residues. Trimming shortened V by 3 bases and J by 4 bases, and 19 bases separated the two germline ends. The CDR3 sequence is CASSQTLDSNWGNTIYF. The CDR3 bases are TGCGCCAGCAGCCAGACCTTGGACAGTAACTGGGGAAACACCATATATTTT.

This clone has just one count. This chain joins TRBV6-1 and TRBJ1-4; TRBD1 might be the D (5 bases). Germline V CDR1 and CDR2: MNHNS, SASEGT. The CDR3 sequence is 16 residues long. V lost 3 bases and J 1 base, leaving 12 bases between the germline ends. The CDR3, as DNA: TGTGCCAGCAGTGACACAGGTTATGGAACTAATGAAAAACTGTTTTTT. Translating it yields CASSDTGYGTNEKLFF.

V usage is TRBV15 and J usage is TRBJ1-1; no clear D gene. The germline V and J ends were trimmed by 0 bases and 4 bases, with 18 bases remaining between them. Per germline, CDR1 LNHNV and CDR2 YYDKDF (reference sequence). There are 17 residues in the CDR3. The chain's CDR3 is CATSRDRWRPGSTEAFF. For the CDR3, the DNA is TGTGCCACCAGCAGAGATCGATGGAGGCCTGGGAGCACTGAAGCTTTCTTT.

The CDR3 region has the DNA TGCGCCAGCAGTAACAGCCGGCCCGGGGAGCTGTTTTTT. Translation: CASSNSRPGELFF. The chain links TRBV4-3 to TRBJ2-2, with no clear D. Trimming took 6 bases from V and 6 from J, leaving 11 bases between them. The CDR3 sequence is 13 residues long. Germline CDR1 LGHNA, CDR2 YSLEER.

The rearrangement uses TRBV19 and TRBJ2-1, with 11 bases identical to TRBD2. Trimming at V came to 5 bases and at J to 1 base, leaving 4 bases not matched to a gene. Germline V CDR1 and CDR2: LNHDA, SQIVND (reference sequence). The CDR3 covers 16 residues. CDR3 DNA: TGTGCCAGTAGTTTCCGACTAGCGGGGTCCTACAATGAGCAGTTCTTC. Its protein product is CASSFRLAGSYNEQFF. Filled out from reference TRBV19 and TRBJ2-1, the complete variable domain reads DGGITQSPKYLFRKEGQNVTLSCEQNLNHDAMYWYRQDPGQGLRLIYYSQIVNDFQKGDIAEGYSVSREKKESFPLTVTSAQKNPTAFYLCASSFRLAGSYNEQFFGPGTRLTVL.

This clone was seen only once. The chain employs TRBV19 and TRBJ2-7; 9 bases fit TRBD2. CDR1 is LNHDA and CDR2 is SQIVND in the germline V gene (reference sequence). The V gene end was trimmed by 3 bases and the J gene end by 5 bases; junction bases not matched to a gene: 14. This CDR3 is 17 amino acids long. CDR3 sequence: CASSMPPGSGGKNEQYF. CDR3 coding DNA: TGTGCCAGTAGTATGCCCCCGGGGAGCGGGGGGAAAAACGAGCAGTACTTC.